These 19 T cell receptor beta chains share one sample of origin, sequenced in a study of memory CD4+ T cells and cytomegalovirus serostatus. Only in-frame clones appear in the TCRdb table, and some are missing; sequencing was by immunoSEQ multiplex PCR. Here the sample spans some 53,000 clones, roughly 78% being singletons. Single viable CD3+CD4+CD8-CD45RO+ cells were sorted as the memory CD4+ T cells. The sequencing input was memory CD4+ T cells from blood. Receptors were obtained from an adult in good health and CMV-seronegative.

The gene calls are TRBV11-1 and TRBJ2-2; 7 nucleotides line up with TRBD1. This CDR3 has 17 amino acids. The V gene's germline CDR1 is SGHAT and CDR2 FQDESV (reference sequence). The J segment lost 4 bases and the V segment lost 4 bases, leaving 12 bases of the junction unmatched. In DNA, the CDR3 is TGTGCCAGCAGCTCGTCGCAAGGGGGCAGGGGCACCGGGGAGCTGTTTTTT. This translates into CASSSSQGGRGTGELFF.

The chain has TRBV28 and TRBJ1-1; no definite D call. Between the trimmed V and J ends, which lost 4 bases and 3 bases, there was a span of 12 bases. The CDR3 consists of 14 residues. Germline V CDR1 and CDR2: MDHEN, SYDVKM. The DNA for the CDR3 is TGTGCCAGCAGTTCCCCGAGGGCTTACACTGAAGCTTTCTTT. This sequence encodes CASSSPRAYTEAFF.

Details on this clone: Other DNA sequences in this specimen translate into the identical CDR3. The chain couples TRBV2 to TRBJ2-5, with a tentative D call TRBD1 (6 bases). The ends were cut back, 6 bases at V and 5 bases at J, with 19 bases in the middle. Germline lookup yields CDR1 SNHLY and CDR2 FYNNEI. The CDR3 spans 15 residues. CDR3 sequence (DNA): TGTGCCAGCAGGATAAGGCAGGGGCGAGGGGAGACCCAGTACTTC. Its protein is CASRIRQGRGETQYF.

The rearrangement joins TRBV28 to TRBJ2-7; D ambiguous. Germline V gene sequence: CDR1 MDHEN, CDR2 SYDVKM. This CDR3 is built from 12 residues. The germline V and J ends were trimmed by 4 bases and 2 bases, with 6 bases remaining between them. The CDR3 here is CASSSYPYEQYF. The CDR3 coding sequence is TGTGCCAGCAGTTCTTACCCCTACGAGCAGTACTTC.

The chain joins TRBV7-9 to TRBJ2-3, with a weak D call TRBD2 (5 bases). CDR3 length: 16 amino acids. Trimming shortened V by 3 bases and J by 2 bases, and 15 bases separated the two germline ends. The germline V gene has CDR1 SEHNR and CDR2 FQNEAQ (reference sequence). Here the CDR3 reads CASSFTTLAPTDTQYF. The DNA for the CDR3 is TGTGCCAGCAGCTTCACCACGCTAGCTCCCACAGATACGCAGTATTTT.

The chain employs TRBV6-4 and TRBJ2-1; 7 bases map to TRBD2. Germline V gene data show CDR1 as MRHNA and CDR2 as SNTAGT. V gave up 4 bases and J gave up 0 bases; unmatched junction bases: 15. This CDR3 is 19 amino acids long. The CDR3 nucleotides are TGTGCCAGCAGTGCGTTACCAACATTGAGCGGGGTCTCCTACAATGAGCAGTTCTTC. Protein product: CASSALPTLSGVSYNEQFF.

This chain links TRBV10-3 with TRBJ1-1; the D gene is possibly TRBD1 (6 bases). V lost 1 base, J lost 2 bases, and 11 bases lay in between. Per germline, CDR1 ENHRY and CDR2 SYGVKD. CDR3 size: 15 residues. The CDR3 reads CAISEYQQGNTEAFF. In nucleotides, the CDR3 is TGTGCCATCAGTGAGTATCAACAGGGAAACACTGAAGCTTTCTTT.

This sequence joins TRBV29-1 and TRBJ2-6; the D gene could be TRBD1 or TRBD2 (6 bases each). CDR1 is SQVTM and CDR2 is ANQGSEA in the germline V gene. This CDR3 has 15 amino acids. Trimming removed 2 bases at V and 2 bases at J, with 10 bases between. The DNA of the CDR3 is TGCAGCGTTGAATCCGGGGGCACTGGGGCCAACGTCCTGACTTTC. This translates into CSVESGGTGANVLTF.

The V gene is TRBV11-2, the J gene TRBJ2-5; D unresolved. Germline values: CDR1 SGHAT, CDR2 FQNNGV. Trimming stripped 5 bases from V and 4 bases from J, with 14 bases between. The CDR3 extends over 14 amino acids. CDR3 DNA: TGTGCCAGCAGCCCATCGACGGCTTTAGAGACCCAGTACTTC. This translates into CASSPSTALETQYF.

This clone has ten or more counts. The genes are TRBV6-6 and TRBJ2-6; no reliable D call. Deletions cut 7 bases from V and 2 bases from J, with 0 bases between. The V gene's germline CDR1 is MNHNY and CDR2 SVGAGI (reference sequence). CDR3 length: 11 amino acids. The CDR3: CASTGANVLTF. CDR3 sequence (DNA): TGTGCCAGCACTGGGGCCAACGTCCTGACTTTC.

About this clone: One end of the junction does not line up with germline, which may come from a read error. The V call is TRBV10-3, the J call TRBJ1-2; a weak D match, TRBD1 (6 bases). CDR3 length: 14 amino acids. The germline V gene has CDR1 ENHRY and CDR2 SYGVKD. Written as DNA, the CDR3 is TGCGCCATCCATGGACAGCCTTCTAACTATGGCTACACCTTC. This gives the protein CAIHGQPSNYGYTF.

This clone was seen just once. The chain joins TRBV18 to TRBJ1-4; D not resolved. V gave up 1 base and J gave up 8 bases, with 8 bases separating them. Germline V gene data show CDR1 as KGHSH and CDR2 as LQKENI. This CDR3 comprises 13 residues. The CDR3 DNA reads as TGTGCCAGCTCACCACGAGAAGGGGAAAAACTGTTTTTT. It specifies CASSPREGEKLFF.

The rearrangement joins TRBV6-5 to TRBJ2-3, with 12 bases identical to TRBD1. Per the germline V gene, CDR1 is MNHEY and CDR2 is SVGAGI. J gave up 6 bases and V 5 bases, and 6 bases lay outside the gene matches. CDR3 size: 15 residues. CDR3 nucleotides: TGTGCCAGCAGTAGGGACAGGGGGCGCAAGGATACGCAGTATTTT. This sequence encodes CASSRDRGRKDTQYF.

V and J are TRBV2 and TRBJ1-1, with TRBD1 as a possible D gene (6 bases). The CDR3 extends over 12 amino acids. Germline loops: CDR1 SNHLY, CDR2 FYNNEI. V was trimmed by 8 bases and J by 7 bases, leaving 14 bases between them. The CDR3 nucleotides are TGTGCCAGCGTTTCAGGGGTTGGTGAAGCTTTCTTT. Amino acid sequence: CASVSGVGEAFF. The full variable domain, with the rest looked up from reference TRBV2 and TRBJ1-1, is EPEVTQTPSHQVTQMGQEVILRCVPISNHLYFYWYRQILGQKVEFLVSFYNNEISEKSEIFDDQFSVERPDGSNFTLKIRSTKLEDSAMYFCASVSGVGEAFFGQGTRLTVV.

The genes are TRBV29-1 and TRBJ1-3; D perhaps matches TRBD1 (6 bases). V was pared by 6 bases and J by 0 bases, with 9 bases between. Germline CDR1 reads SQVTM; CDR2 reads ANQGSEA. The CDR3 loop spans 13 amino acids. The CDR3 region is CSVTGLSGNTIYF. CDR3 sequence (DNA): TGCAGCGTAACAGGGCTCTCTGGAAACACCATATATTTT.

The rearrangement uses TRBV19 and TRBJ1-2; no clear D gene. The CDR3 is 15 residues long. Trimming took off 4 bases at V and 7 bases at J, with 19 bases between the two ends. CDR1 is LNHDA and CDR2 is SQIVND in the germline V gene (reference sequence). The CDR3, as DNA: TGTGCCAGTAGTACACGGACCGGGTCCCGGATTGGCTACACCTTC. Translating it yields CASSTRTGSRIGYTF.

The chain uses TRBV19 and TRBJ2-3, with 12 bases that match TRBD2. V dropped 1 base and J dropped 1; count of bases not matched to a gene: 3. CDR1 is LNHDA, CDR2 SQIVND, per germline (reference sequence). The CDR3 contains 17 residues. The CDR3 coding sequence is TGTGCCAGTAGTATAGGTCGGACTAGCGGGGGCACAGATACGCAGTATTTT. Translating gives CASSIGRTSGGTDTQYF.

The CDR3 DNA sequence: TGTGCCAGCAGCGTAGATCCAGGGAGAGGATACGAGCAGTACTTC. Protein product: CASSVDPGRGYEQYF. This chain joins TRBV9 and TRBJ2-7, with D perhaps matching TRBD1 or TRBD2 (5 bases each). Germline assignment: CDR1 SGDLS and CDR2 YYNGEE. Trimming cost V 0 bases and J 4 bases, with 14 bases left between them. This CDR3 comprises 15 residues.

V usage is TRBV5-1 and J usage is TRBJ1-1; TRBD1 agrees at 7 bases. Germline V gene lookup returns CDR1 SGHRS and CDR2 YFSETQ. The junction had 7 bases not matched to a gene; V was cut back by 3 bases and J by 2 bases. This CDR3 region has 15 residues. The CDR3 region has the DNA TGCGCCAGCAGCTCGGGACAGAACTTTAACACTGAAGCTTTCTTT. Translation: CASSSGQNFNTEAFF.